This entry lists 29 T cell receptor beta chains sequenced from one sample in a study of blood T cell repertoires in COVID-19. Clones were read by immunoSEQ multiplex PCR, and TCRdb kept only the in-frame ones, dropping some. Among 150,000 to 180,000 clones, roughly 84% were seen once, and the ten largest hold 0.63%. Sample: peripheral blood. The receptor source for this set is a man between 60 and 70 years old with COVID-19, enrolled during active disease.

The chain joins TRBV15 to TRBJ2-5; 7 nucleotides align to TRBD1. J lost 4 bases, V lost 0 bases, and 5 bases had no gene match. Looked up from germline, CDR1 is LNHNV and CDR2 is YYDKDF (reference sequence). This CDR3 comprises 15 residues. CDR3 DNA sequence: TGTGCCACCAGCAGAGATAACGCAGGGGGAGAGACCCAGTACTTC. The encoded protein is CATSRDNAGGETQYF. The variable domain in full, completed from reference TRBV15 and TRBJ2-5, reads DAMVIQNPRYQVTQFGKPVTLSCSQTLNHNVMYWYQQKSSQAPKLLFHYYDKDFNNEADTPDNFQSRRPNTSFCFLDIRSPGLGDTAMYLCATSRDNAGGETQYFGPGTRLLVL.

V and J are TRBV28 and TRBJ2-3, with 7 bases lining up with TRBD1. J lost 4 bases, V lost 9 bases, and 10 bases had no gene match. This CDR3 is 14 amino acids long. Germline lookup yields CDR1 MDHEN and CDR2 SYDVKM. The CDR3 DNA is TGTGCCAGTATTAACCGACAGGGACCAGATACGCAGTATTTT. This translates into CASINRQGPDTQYF.

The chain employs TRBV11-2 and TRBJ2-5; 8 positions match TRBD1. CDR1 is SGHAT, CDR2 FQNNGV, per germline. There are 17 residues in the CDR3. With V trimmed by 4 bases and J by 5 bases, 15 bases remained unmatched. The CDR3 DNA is TGTGCCAGCAGCTCACCCGGACAGGGAACCCTCGGGGAGACCCAGTACTTC. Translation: CASSSPGQGTLGETQYF.

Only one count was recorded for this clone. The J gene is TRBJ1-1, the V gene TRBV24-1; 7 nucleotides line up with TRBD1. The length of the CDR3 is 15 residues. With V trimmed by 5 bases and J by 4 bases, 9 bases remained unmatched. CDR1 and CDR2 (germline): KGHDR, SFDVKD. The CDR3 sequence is CATSGGDSPLTEAFF. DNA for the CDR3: TGTGCCACCAGTGGCGGGGACAGTCCCCTCACTGAAGCTTTCTTT.

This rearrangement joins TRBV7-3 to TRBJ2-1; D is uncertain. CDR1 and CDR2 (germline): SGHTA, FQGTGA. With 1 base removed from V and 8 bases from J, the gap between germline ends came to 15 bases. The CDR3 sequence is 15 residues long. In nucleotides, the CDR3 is TGTGCCAGCAGCTTAAAAGGCTTCAGTGGAGATGAGCAGTTCTTC. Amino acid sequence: CASSLKGFSGDEQFF.

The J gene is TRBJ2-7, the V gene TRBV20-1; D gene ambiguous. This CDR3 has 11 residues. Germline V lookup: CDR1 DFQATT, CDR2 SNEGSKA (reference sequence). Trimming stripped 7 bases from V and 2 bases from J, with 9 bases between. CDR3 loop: CSGELTYEQYF. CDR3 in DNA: TGCAGTGGTGAGCTTACCTACGAGCAGTACTTC.

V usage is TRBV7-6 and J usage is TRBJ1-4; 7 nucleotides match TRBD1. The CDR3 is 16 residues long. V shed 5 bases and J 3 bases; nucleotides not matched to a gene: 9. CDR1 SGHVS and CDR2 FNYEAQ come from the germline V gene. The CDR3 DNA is TGTGCCAGCAGCCCCCGCCGGGACAGAGCTAATGAAAAACTGTTTTTT. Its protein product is CASSPRRDRANEKLFF.

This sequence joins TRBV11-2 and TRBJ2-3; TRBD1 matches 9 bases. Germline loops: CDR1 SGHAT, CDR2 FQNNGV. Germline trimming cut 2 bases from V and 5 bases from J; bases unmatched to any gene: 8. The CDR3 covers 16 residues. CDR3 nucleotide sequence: TGTGCCAGCAGCTTAAGACAGGGGGGGCATCAAGATACGCAGTATTTT. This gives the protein CASSLRQGGHQDTQYF.

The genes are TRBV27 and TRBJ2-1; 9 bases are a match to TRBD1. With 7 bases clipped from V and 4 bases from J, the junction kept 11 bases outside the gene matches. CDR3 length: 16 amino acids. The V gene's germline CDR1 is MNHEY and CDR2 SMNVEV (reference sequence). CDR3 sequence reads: CASTPGGQGGYNEQFF. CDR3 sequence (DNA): TGTGCCAGCACCCCCGGGGGACAGGGAGGGTACAATGAGCAGTTCTTC.

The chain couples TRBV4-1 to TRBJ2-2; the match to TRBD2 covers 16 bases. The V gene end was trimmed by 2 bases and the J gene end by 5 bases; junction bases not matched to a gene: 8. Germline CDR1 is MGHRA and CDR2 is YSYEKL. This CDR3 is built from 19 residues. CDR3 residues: CASSQPGLAGGPGTGELFF. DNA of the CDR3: TGCGCCAGCAGCCAACCGGGACTAGCGGGAGGGCCGGGAACCGGGGAGCTGTTTTTT.

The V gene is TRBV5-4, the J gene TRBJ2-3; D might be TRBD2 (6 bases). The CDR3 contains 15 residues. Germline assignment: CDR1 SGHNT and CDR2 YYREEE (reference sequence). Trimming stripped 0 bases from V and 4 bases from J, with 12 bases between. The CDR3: CASSLAGLLADTQYF. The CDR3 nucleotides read TGTGCCAGCAGCTTGGCGGGACTTCTGGCAGATACGCAGTATTTT. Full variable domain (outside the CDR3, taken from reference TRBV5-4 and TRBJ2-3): ETGVTQSPTHLIKTRGQQVTLRCSSQSGHNTVSWYQQALGQGPQFIFQYYREEENGRGNFPPRFSGLQFPNYSSELNVNALELDDSALYLCASSLAGLLADTQYFGPGTRLTVL.

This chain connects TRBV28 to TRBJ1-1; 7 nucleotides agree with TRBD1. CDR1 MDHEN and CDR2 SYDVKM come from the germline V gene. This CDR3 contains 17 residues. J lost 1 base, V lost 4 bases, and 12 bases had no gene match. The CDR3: CASSSRGQAGGNTEAFF. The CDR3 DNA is TGTGCCAGCAGTTCCCGCGGACAGGCCGGAGGGAACACTGAAGCTTTCTTT.

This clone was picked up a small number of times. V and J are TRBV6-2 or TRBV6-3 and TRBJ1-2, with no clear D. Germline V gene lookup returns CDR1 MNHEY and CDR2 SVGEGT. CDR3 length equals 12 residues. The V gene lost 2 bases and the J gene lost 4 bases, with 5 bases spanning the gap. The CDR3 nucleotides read TGTGCCAGCAGTTACCCAGGCTATGGCTACACCTTC. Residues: CASSYPGYGYTF.

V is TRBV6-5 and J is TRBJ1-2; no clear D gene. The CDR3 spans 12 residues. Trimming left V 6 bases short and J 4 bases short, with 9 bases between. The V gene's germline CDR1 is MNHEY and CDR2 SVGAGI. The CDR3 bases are TGTGCCAGCAGCATGGTCGGCTATGGCTACACCTTC. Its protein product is CASSMVGYGYTF.

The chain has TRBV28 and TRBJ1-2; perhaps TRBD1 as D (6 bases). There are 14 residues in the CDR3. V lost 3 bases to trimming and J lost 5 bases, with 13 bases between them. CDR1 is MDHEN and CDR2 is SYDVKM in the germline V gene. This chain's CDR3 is CASSLGRGGYGYTF. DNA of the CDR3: TGTGCCAGCAGTTTGGGCAGGGGAGGGTATGGCTACACCTTC.

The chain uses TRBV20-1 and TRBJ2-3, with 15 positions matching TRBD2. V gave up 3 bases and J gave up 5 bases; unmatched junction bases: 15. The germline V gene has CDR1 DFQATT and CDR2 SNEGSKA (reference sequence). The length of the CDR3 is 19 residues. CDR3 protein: CSASPVYGLAGGPVDTQYF. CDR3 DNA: TGCAGTGCTAGTCCGGTATACGGACTAGCGGGAGGGCCGGTAGATACGCAGTATTTT.

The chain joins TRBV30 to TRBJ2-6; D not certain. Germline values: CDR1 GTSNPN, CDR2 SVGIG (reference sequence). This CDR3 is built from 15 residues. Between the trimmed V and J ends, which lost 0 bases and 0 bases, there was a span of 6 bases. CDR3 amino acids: CAWSVGGSGANVLTF. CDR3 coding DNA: TGTGCCTGGAGTGTAGGCGGCTCTGGGGCCAACGTCCTGACTTTC. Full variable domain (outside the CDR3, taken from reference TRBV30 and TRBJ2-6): SQTIHQWPATLVQPVGSPLSLECTVEGTSNPNLYWYRQAAGRGLQLLFYSVGIGQISSEVPQNLSASRPQDRQFILSSKKLLLSDSGFYLCAWSVGGSGANVLTFGAGSRLTVL.

The DNA for the CDR3 is TGTGCCAGCTCAGGACTAGCGGGGGACAATGAGCAGTTCTTC. Residues: CASSGLAGDNEQFF. J is TRBJ2-1 and V is TRBV18, with 13 bases identical to TRBD2. The CDR3 totals 14 residues. Losses at the gene ends were 5 bases for V and 5 bases for J; bases not matched to a gene: 0. CDR1 KGHSH and CDR2 LQKENI come from the germline V gene.

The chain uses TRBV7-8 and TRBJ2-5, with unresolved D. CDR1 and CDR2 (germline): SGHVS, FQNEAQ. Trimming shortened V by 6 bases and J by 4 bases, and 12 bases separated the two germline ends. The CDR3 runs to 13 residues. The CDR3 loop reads CASSPPTVETQYF. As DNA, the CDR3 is TGTGCCAGCAGTCCCCCAACGGTAGAGACCCAGTACTTC.

The CDR3 nucleotides read TGTGCCAGCAGTTTATGGAGCCTTGCAACTAATGAAAAACTGTTTTTT. It yields the protein CASSLWSLATNEKLFF. The chain combines TRBV27 with TRBJ1-4, with unresolved D. This CDR3 comprises 16 residues. Trimming removed 1 base from V and 0 bases from J, with 9 bases in between. Germline loops: CDR1 MNHEY, CDR2 SMNVEV (reference sequence).

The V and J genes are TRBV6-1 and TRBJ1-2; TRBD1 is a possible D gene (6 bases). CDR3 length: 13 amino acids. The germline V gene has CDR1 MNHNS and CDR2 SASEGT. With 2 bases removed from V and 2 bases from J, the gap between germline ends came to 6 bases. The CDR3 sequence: CASSEQGNYGYTF. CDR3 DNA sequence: TGTGCCAGCAGTGAACAGGGGAACTATGGCTACACCTTC.

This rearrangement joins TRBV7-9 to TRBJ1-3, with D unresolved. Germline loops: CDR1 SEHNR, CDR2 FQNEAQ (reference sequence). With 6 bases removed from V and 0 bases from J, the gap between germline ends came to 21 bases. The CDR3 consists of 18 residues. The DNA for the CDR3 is TGTGCCAGCAGGCTTGGAGGGATGACTCCTGGCTCTGGAAACACCATATATTTT. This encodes CASRLGGMTPGSGNTIYF.

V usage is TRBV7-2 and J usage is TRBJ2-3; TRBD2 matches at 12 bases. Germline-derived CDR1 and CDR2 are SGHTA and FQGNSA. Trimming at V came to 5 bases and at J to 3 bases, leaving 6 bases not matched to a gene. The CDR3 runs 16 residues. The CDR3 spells CASSETSGRMTDTQYF. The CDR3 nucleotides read TGTGCCAGCAGCGAAACTAGCGGGAGGATGACAGATACGCAGTATTTT.

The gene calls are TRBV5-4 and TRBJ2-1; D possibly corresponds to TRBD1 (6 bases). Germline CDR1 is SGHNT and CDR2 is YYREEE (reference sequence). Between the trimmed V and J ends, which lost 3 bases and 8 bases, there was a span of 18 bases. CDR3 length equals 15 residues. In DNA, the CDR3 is TGTGCCAGCAGCTGGGTGAAATTGGGGGCCGATGAGCAGTTCTTC. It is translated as CASSWVKLGADEQFF.

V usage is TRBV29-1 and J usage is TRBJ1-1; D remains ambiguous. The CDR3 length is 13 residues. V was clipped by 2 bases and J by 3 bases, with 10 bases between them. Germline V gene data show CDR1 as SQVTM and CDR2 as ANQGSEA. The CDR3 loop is CSVEMALDTEAFF. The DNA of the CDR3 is TGCAGCGTTGAAATGGCCCTAGACACTGAAGCTTTCTTT.

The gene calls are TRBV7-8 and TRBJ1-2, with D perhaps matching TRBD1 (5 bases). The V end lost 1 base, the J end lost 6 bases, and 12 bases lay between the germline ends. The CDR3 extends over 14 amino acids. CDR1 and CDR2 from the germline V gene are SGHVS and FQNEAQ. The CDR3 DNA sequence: TGTGCCAGCAGCTTAGGGGGCTGGGCCGATGGCTACACCTTC. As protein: CASSLGGWADGYTF.

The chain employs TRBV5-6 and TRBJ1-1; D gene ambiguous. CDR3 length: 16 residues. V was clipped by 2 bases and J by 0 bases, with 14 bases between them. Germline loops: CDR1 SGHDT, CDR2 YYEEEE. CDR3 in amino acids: CASSLSSSTMNTEAFF. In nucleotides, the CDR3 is TGTGCCAGCAGCTTATCAAGCTCAACGATGAACACTGAAGCTTTCTTT.

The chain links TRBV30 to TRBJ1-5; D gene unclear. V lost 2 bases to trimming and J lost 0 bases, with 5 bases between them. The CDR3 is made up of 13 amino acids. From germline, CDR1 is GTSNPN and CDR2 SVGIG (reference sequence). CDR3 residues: CAWSSDSNQPQHF. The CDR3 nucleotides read TGTGCCTGGAGTAGCGATAGCAATCAGCCCCAGCATTTT.

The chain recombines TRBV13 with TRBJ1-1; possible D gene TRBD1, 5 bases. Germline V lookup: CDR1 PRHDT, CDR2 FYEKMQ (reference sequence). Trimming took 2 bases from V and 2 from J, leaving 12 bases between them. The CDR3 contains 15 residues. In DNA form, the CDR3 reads TGTGCCAGCAGCTTAATCTGGGGGGGAAACACTGAAGCTTTCTTT. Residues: CASSLIWGGNTEAFF.